The 2 T cell receptor beta chains reported below all come from one sample, sequenced in a study of blood T cell repertoires in COVID-19. The repertoire was sequenced with immunoSEQ multiplex PCR; TCRdb's copy has only in-frame clones and lacks some. The sample records about 180,000 clones, more than 65% being singletons. Material: PBMCs or T cells enriched from blood (not recorded which). The receptors derive from a man aged 45-60 years who had recovered from COVID-19.

The chain couples TRBV6-5 to TRBJ2-4, with D possibly being TRBD1 (6 bases). V gave up 8 bases and J gave up 4 bases, with 15 bases separating them. CDR3 length: 14 residues. CDR1 and CDR2 from the germline V gene are MNHEY and SVGAGI. CDR3 in amino acids: CASVIGQLKNIQYF. In DNA, the CDR3 is TGTGCCAGCGTAATTGGACAGCTTAAAAACATTCAGTACTTC.

This clone was picked up one time. The CDR3 spells CASSLQGNANTGELFF. DNA of the CDR3: TGTGCCAGCAGCCTGCAGGGAAACGCGAACACCGGGGAGCTGTTTTTT. The chain carries TRBV5-6 and TRBJ2-2; a weak D match, TRBD1 (5 bases). The CDR3 is 16 residues long. In germline, CDR1 is SGHDT, CDR2 YYEEEE. The V end lost 4 bases, the J end lost 0 bases, and 13 bases lay between the germline ends.